Following are 21 T cell receptor beta chains from one sample sequenced in a study of T cell repertoires and leukemia-associated antigens. Their cognate antigens are unknown. TCRdb reprocessed the 5' RACE reads via MiXCR and lists one record per CDR3 protein. The sample consists of some 13,000 distinct CDR3 sequences, about 40% of them appearing once. Sequencing was carried out using CD3+ T cells sorted from blood and cultured. These receptors all stem from a female donor in good health.

Concerning this clonotype: This CDR3 fails to terminate in the conserved phenylalanine or tryptophan, so it likely reflects a read error. The chain couples TRBV6-5 to TRBJ2-4; 7 bases match TRBD2. From germline, CDR1 is MNHEY and CDR2 SVGAGI. There are 17 residues in the CDR3. The CDR3 is CASSRAGSSVTKTIQYL. For the CDR3, the DNA is TGTGCCAGCAGTCGAGCGGGGTCAAGCGTGACCAAAACCATTCAGTACCTC.

With respect to this clonotype: The CDR3 does not close with the conserved phenylalanine or tryptophan, likely indicating a read error. The V gene is TRBV7-2, the J gene TRBJ2-7; TRBD2 aligns across 7 bases. The CDR3 is 15 amino acids. CDR1 is SGHTA, CDR2 FQGNSA, per germline. The chain's CDR3 is CASSLEVAGPYEQYS. CDR3 bases: TGTGCCAGCAGCTTAGAGGTAGCGGGCCCCTATGAGCAGTACTCC.

By frequency in the sample, this clonotype is medium-sized. The V call is TRBV12-3 or TRBV12-4, the J call TRBJ1-2; D not resolved. The CDR3 loop spans 13 amino acids. The V end was cut by 6 bases, the J end by 8 bases, with 16 bases between. Written as DNA, the CDR3 is TGTGCCAGCAGAACCGACACCTTGGGAGGCTACACCTTC. This codes for CASRTDTLGGYTF.

This clonotype rates as medium-sized (0.01 to 0.1%). The chain combines TRBV15 with TRBJ1-4, with no clear D. This CDR3 is built from 16 residues. Deletions cut 2 bases from V and 0 bases from J, with 10 bases between. The germline CDR1 and CDR2 sequences are LNHNV and YYDKDF (reference sequence). CDR3 in amino acids: CATSRSGWATNEKLFF. In DNA, the CDR3 is TGTGCCACCAGCAGATCGGGGTGGGCAACTAATGAAAAACTGTTTTTT.

The rearrangement links TRBV29-1 to TRBJ1-2, with a possible D match to TRBD1 (5 bases). The CDR3 extends over 13 amino acids. V gave up 7 bases and J gave up 5 bases, with 17 bases separating them. Germline V CDR1 and CDR2: SQVTM, ANQGSEA. CDR3 DNA: TGCAGCGCCAAATCAGGGATTGGATATGGCTACACCTTC. Its protein is CSAKSGIGYGYTF.

The chain is built from TRBV29-1 and TRBJ1-2, with D possibly TRBD1 on 5 matching bases. V was shortened by 8 bases and J by 8 bases, with 15 bases between the two germline ends. The CDR3 has 11 residues. Germline CDR1 is SQVTM and CDR2 is ANQGSEA. The DNA of the CDR3 is TGCAGCATCGCGCACCGGGGGGGCTACACCTTC. It codes for CSIAHRGGYTF. Full variable domain (missing parts from reference TRBV29-1 and TRBJ1-2): SAVISQKPSRDICQRGTSLTIQCQVDSQVTMMFWYRQQPGQSLTLIATANQGSEATYESGFVIDKFPISRPNLTFSTLTVSNMSPEDSSIYLCSIAHRGGYTFGSGTRLTVV.

As regards this clonotype: At one end, the junction sequence differs from germline, possibly due to a read error. The V call is TRBV12-3 or TRBV12-4, the J call TRBJ2-1; D might be TRBD1 or TRBD2, each matching 5 bases. The CDR3 is 15 amino acids. This CDR3 is CASTARGTNRGEQSF. The CDR3 nucleotides read TGTGCCAGCACCGCTAGAGGGACCAACCGGGGTGAGCAGTCCTTC.

V usage is TRBV5-1 and J usage is TRBJ2-1, with 8 bases that match TRBD2. Germline loops: CDR1 SGHRS, CDR2 YFSETQ. The CDR3 spans 12 residues. V lost 6 bases, J lost 6 bases, and 2 bases stayed unmatched. The CDR3 loop is CASIGTSNEQFF. In nucleotides, the CDR3 is TGCGCCAGCATCGGGACTAGCAATGAGCAGTTCTTC.

The table lists this clonotype with a few counts. The chain uses TRBV10-3 and TRBJ2-3; no definite D call. Looked up from germline, CDR1 is ENHRY and CDR2 is SYGVKD. Trimming left V 3 bases short and J 6 bases short, with 13 bases between. The CDR3 is made up of 14 amino acids. CDR3 nucleotide sequence: TGTGCCATCAGTGATGTCCGCCACACTGATACGCAGTATTTT. Residues: CAISDVRHTDTQYF.

The chain joins TRBV6-1 to TRBJ2-3; 12 nucleotides match TRBD2. This CDR3 has 17 amino acids. Unmatched junction bases numbered 6, after V lost 4 bases and J lost 1 base. Germline CDR1 MNHNS, CDR2 SASEGT. The CDR3 DNA is TGTGCCAGCAGTGGGACTAGCGGGAACGGAGGCACAGATACGCAGTATTTT. Protein sequence: CASSGTSGNGGTDTQYF.

Concerning this clonotype: Its ends do not fully match the called genes, so a read error is possible. The chain has TRBV7-6 and TRBJ2-7, with TRBD1 as a possible D gene (6 bases). Germline V gene sequence: CDR1 SGHVS, CDR2 FNYEAQ. The CDR3 runs to 13 residues. This CDR3 reads CVSSLEAGAEQYF. The CDR3 DNA reads as TGTGTCAGCAGCTTAGAGGCAGGGGCTGAGCAGTACTTC.

Concerning this clonotype itself: The junction does not match germline at one end; this may be a read error. This chain links TRBV12-3 or TRBV12-4 with TRBJ2-7; D remains unclear. The CDR3 length is 14 residues. DNA for the CDR3: TGTGCCAGCAGTTTAGGACAAAGCTTCTACGAGCAATACTTC. This sequence encodes CASSLGQSFYEQYF.

This rearrangement joins TRBV4-2 to TRBJ2-1; 13 bases match TRBD2. The CDR3 has 17 residues. V gave up 5 bases and J gave up 7 bases; unmatched junction bases: 11. Germline assignment: CDR1 LGHNA and CDR2 YNFKEQ. In DNA, the CDR3 is TGTGCCAGCAGCAAAACAGGGACTAGCGGGAATTTTAATGAGCAGTTCTTC. This encodes CASSKTGTSGNFNEQFF.

Note on this clonotype: This may stem from a read error, because a much larger clone lies one nucleotide away. The chain carries TRBV19 and TRBJ1-5, with D unclear. This CDR3 region has 15 residues. In germline, CDR1 is LNHDA, CDR2 SQIVND (reference sequence). DNA for the CDR3: TGTGCCAGTAGTCGTAGGACGGGGAGCAATCAGCCCCGGCATTTT. It codes for CASSRRTGSNQPRHF.

To note about this clonotype: A read error is possible here, since a much larger clone lies one base away. The rearrangement uses TRBV19 and TRBJ2-6; D is ambiguous. The CDR3 covers 14 residues. V gave up 8 bases and J gave up 0 bases, with 8 bases separating them. Germline V gene lookup returns CDR1 LNHDA and CDR2 SQIVND (reference sequence). The CDR3 region is CASEDGSGANVLTF. The CDR3 DNA is TGTGCCAGTGAGGACGGCTCTGGGGCCAACGTCCTGACTTTC.

Here the CDR3 DNA reads TGTGCCAGCAGCCCTCCGAAGGGGAACACCGGGGAGCTGTTTTTT. Amino acids: CASSPPKGNTGELFF. The V gene is TRBV12-3 or TRBV12-4, the J gene TRBJ2-2; D gene ambiguous. Trimming stripped 6 bases from V and 1 base from J, with 12 bases between. The CDR3 extends over 15 amino acids.

This clonotype appeared a few times. Compared with germline, one end of the junction differs, possibly owing to a read error. This chain connects TRBV7-9 to TRBJ2-1; D is perhaps TRBD2 (5 bases). Per germline, CDR1 SEHNR and CDR2 FQNEAQ (reference sequence). The CDR3 contains 12 residues. The DNA for the CDR3 is TGTGCCAACAGCCTGAGGGATGATGAGCAGTTCTTC. Translation: CANSLRDDEQFF. The full variable domain, with the rest looked up from reference TRBV7-9 and TRBJ2-1, is DTGVSQNPRHKITKRGQNVTFRCDPISEHNRLYWYRQTLGQGPEFLTYFQNEAQLEKSRLLSDRFSAERPKGSFSTLEIQRTEQGDSAMYLCANSLRDDEQFFGPGTRLTVL.

This clonotype came up many times. The rearrangement links TRBV30 to TRBJ2-2; D gene uncertain. Germline V gene sequence: CDR1 GTSNPN, CDR2 SVGIG (reference sequence). CDR3 size: 16 residues. In DNA form, the CDR3 reads TGTGCGAGTAGTGCTCCCGTCCCCCTTAGGGTCGGGGAGCTGTTTTTT. Protein product: CASSAPVPLRVGELFF.

This clonotype was picked up many times. The chain couples TRBV15 to TRBJ2-1; unclear D gene. This CDR3 has 14 amino acids. Looked up from germline, CDR1 is LNHNV and CDR2 is YYDKDF (reference sequence). The ends were cut back, 8 bases at V and 2 bases at J, with 13 bases in the middle. CDR3 nucleotides: TGTGCCACCCGACCAGGAGATACCTACAATGAGCAGTTCTTC. It encodes CATRPGDTYNEQFF. The full variable domain, rest sourced from reference TRBV15 and TRBJ2-1, is DAMVIQNPRYQVTQFGKPVTLSCSQTLNHNVMYWYQQKSSQAPKLLFHYYDKDFNNEADTPDNFQSRRPNTSFCFLDIRSPGLGDTAMYLCATRPGDTYNEQFFGPGTRLTVL.

This clonotype was counted only a few times. The J gene is TRBJ1-4, the V gene TRBV4-2; D perhaps matches TRBD1 (6 bases). The V and J ends lost 0 bases and 13 bases respectively, with 9 bases between them. Germline CDR1 reads LGHNA; CDR2 reads YNFKEQ. The CDR3 spans 12 residues. In DNA form, the CDR3 reads TGTGCCAGCAGCCAAGAAGGGGGTGGACTGTTTTTT. It translates to CASSQEGGGLFF.

This clonotype was recorded at least ten times. The V and J genes are TRBV7-2 and TRBJ2-1, with 7 nucleotides matching TRBD2. The CDR3 covers 14 residues. The germline V gene has CDR1 SGHTA and CDR2 FQGNSA. V was clipped by 7 bases and J by 0 bases; unmatched bases: 3. CDR3 in amino acids: CASNGGSSYNEQFF. The CDR3 DNA reads as TGTGCCAGCAATGGCGGGAGCTCCTACAATGAGCAGTTCTTC. The complete variable domain, with remaining parts taken from reference TRBV7-2 and TRBJ2-1, reads GAGVSQSPSNKVTEKGKDVELRCDPISGHTALYWYRQSLGQGLEFLIYFQGNSAPDKSGLPSDRFSAERTGGSVSTLTIQRTQQEDSAVYLCASNGGSSYNEQFFGPGTRLTVL.